The clone carrying this T cell receptor (beta chain) has ten or more counts. Antigen: not known. Libraries of TCR beta came from quantitative 5'-RACE with molecular barcodes. Each CDR3 protein gets one entry after TCRdb re-called the 5' RACE reads with MiXCR. The data show about 800,000 distinct CDR3 sequences, approximately 12% seen once. The data were taken from a study of CD8 T cells in ankylosing spondylitis. Overall study findings and caveats: Clones linked to disease were reported to show significant enrichment in matched ankylosing spondylitis synovial fluid. A number of the motif variants had already been described in reactive arthritis synovial fluid and blood. A TCR beta motif of 7 to 9 highly homologous variants seemed to mark ankylosing spondylitis blood.

V dropped 4 bases and J dropped 4 bases, with 16 bases sitting between them. This CDR3 comprises 14 residues. CDR1 is DFQATT and CDR2 is SNEGSKA in the germline V gene (reference sequence). This chain connects TRBV20-1 to TRBJ1-1; D may be TRBD1 (5 bases). This TCR derives from a male donor with ankylosing spondylitis. The sequenced material came from blood, either unsorted or a sorted T cell fraction (not recorded which). The CDR3 DNA is TGCAGTGCTATCGCGGGAGGGGAGGGCACTGAAGCTTTCTTT. Translated, it gives CSAIAGGEGTEAFF.